This entry is about one T cell receptor (beta chain). The antigen is unknown. This entry belongs to a study of OX40 agonist ivuxolimab in advanced cancers. General study findings and limits: Clonal expansion was seen in CD4+ and CD8+ blood T cells by week 6 at 0.1 to 3.0 mg/kg.

Here immunoSEQ multiplex PCR was the method, and the copy in TCRdb shows in-frame clones only, minus some. The repertoire includes 100,000 or so clones, 89% of them detected once, and approximately 0.16% sits in the top ten. The CDR3 length is 15 residues. CDR1 and CDR2 (germline): MNHNS, SASEGT. The trim removed 5 bases at V and 8 bases at J, leaving 10 bases unmatched. The receptor comes from an adult with an advanced solid tumor such as melanoma, head and neck, liver or kidney cancer. J is TRBJ1-4 and V is TRBV6-1; 8 nucleotides line up with TRBD1. The sample in question was CD4+ or CD8+ T cells sorted from blood, obtained in a trial of the OX40 agonist ivuxolimab. The CDR3 DNA is TGTGCCAGCAGTAAAACAGGGGGGGGTGTAGAAAAACTGTTTTTT. Protein sequence: CASSKTGGGVEKLFF.